The sequence of this TCR beta chain was determined in a study of metastatic and nonmetastatic thyroid tumors. Trimming removed 3 bases at V and 4 bases at J, with 6 bases between. Germline V CDR1 and CDR2: MDHEN, SYDVKM. This CDR3 spans 12 amino acids. MiXCR was used by TCRdb to re-call the PCR reads. This sample has 6,000 to 8,000 clones, with roughly 30% found just once. No treatment of any kind had been given to any patient before thyroid surgery. Within the sample, this clone is large. This TCR was sampled from a female donor with papillary thyroid cancer or a benign thyroid nodule (not recorded which). Some clones in this sample may be carry-over from other donors' samples. The sample taken for sequencing was adjacent normal tissue. The rearrangement links TRBV28 to TRBJ1-2; D call uncertain. CDR3 in DNA: TGTGCCAGCAGTTTTTTACGCTATGGCTACACCTTC. Translation: CASSFLRYGYTF.